What follows are 8 T cell receptor beta chains derived from one specimen sequenced in a study of T-cell reconstitution after alpha-beta-depleted transplantation in children. Using unique molecular identifiers, the investigators prepared the TCRbeta library. A single record per CDR3 protein comes from TCRdb applying MiXCR to the PCR reads. The sample carries approximately 230,000 distinct CDR3 sequences, roughly a quarter recorded once. This sample comprised PBMCs, mostly from graft donor cells, obtained 360 days after TCRalphabeta/CD19-depleted stem cell transplant. These receptor sequences come from a female patient under 10 years old who had a stem cell transplant for congenital amegakaryocytic thrombocytopenia, so the T cells may come from the graft donor.

The chain uses TRBV28 and TRBJ2-5; D may be TRBD2 (5 bases). Germline CDR1 is MDHEN and CDR2 is SYDVKM. CDR3 size: 13 residues. V was shortened by 10 bases and J by 2 bases, with 14 bases between the two germline ends. The CDR3 DNA is TGTGCCACTACGGCAGGCGGGCAAGAGACCCAGTACTTC. The encoded protein is CATTAGGQETQYF. Full variable domain (remainder filled in from reference TRBV28 and TRBJ2-5): DVKVTQSSRYLVKRTGEKVFLECVQDMDHENMFWYRQDPGLGLRLIYFSYDVKMKEKGDIPEGYSVSREKKERFSLILESASTNQTSMYLCATTAGGQETQYFGPGTRLLVL.

This chain connects TRBV6-1 to TRBJ2-5; 7 bases are a match to TRBD2. V trimming: 7 bases; J trimming: 7 bases; junction bases outside the gene matches: 18. CDR1 is MNHNS and CDR2 is SASEGT in the germline V gene. The CDR3 has 16 amino acids. CDR3 region: CASTRVGGLGTGTQYF. CDR3 coding DNA: TGTGCCAGCACCCGCGTTGGAGGACTAGGAACCGGGACCCAGTACTTC.

This clonotype showed up many times. In nucleotides, the CDR3 is TGTGCCAGCAGCTTAGCGGGACCCAAAGGGGAGCTGTTTTTT. Translation: CASSLAGPKGELFF. The chain is built from TRBV7-9 and TRBJ2-2; D is possibly TRBD1 or TRBD2 (5 bases each). Germline V lookup: CDR1 SEHNR, CDR2 FQNEAQ (reference sequence). This CDR3 comprises 14 residues. V dropped 0 bases and J dropped 8 bases, with 10 bases sitting between them.

The chain uses TRBV11-2 and TRBJ2-3; 8 nucleotides line up with TRBD1. The CDR3 contains 17 residues. With 3 bases clipped from V and 3 bases from J, the junction kept 11 bases outside the gene matches. Germline V lookup: CDR1 SGHAT, CDR2 FQNNGV. CDR3 bases: TGTGCCAGCAGCTTGTTCGATTGGAACAGGGGGACAGATACGCAGTATTTT. This codes for CASSLFDWNRGTDTQYF.

This chain joins TRBV7-9 and TRBJ1-6; D is undetermined. Trimming removed 4 bases from V and 11 bases from J, with 12 bases in between. Per germline, CDR1 SEHNR and CDR2 FQNEAQ (reference sequence). This CDR3 comprises 13 residues. This CDR3 is CASSSADRTPLHF. CDR3 in DNA: TGTGCCAGCAGCTCGGCAGACCGAACACCCCTCCACTTT. The whole variable domain, remainder taken from reference TRBV7-9 and TRBJ1-6, is DTGVSQNPRHKITKRGQNVTFRCDPISEHNRLYWYRQTLGQGPEFLTYFQNEAQLEKSRLLSDRFSAERPKGSFSTLEIQRTEQGDSAMYLCASSSADRTPLHFGNGTRLTVT.

This clonotype was counted between two and nine times. The rearrangement uses TRBV27 and TRBJ2-7; D not certain. This CDR3 has 19 amino acids. Trimming cost V 5 bases and J 2 bases, with 28 bases left between them. Germline V gives CDR1 MNHEY, CDR2 SMNVEV (reference sequence). Here the CDR3 reads CASSTRTPYPGVRPYEQYF. In nucleotides, the CDR3 is TGTGCCAGCAGTACCCGGACCCCATACCCGGGTGTCCGCCCCTACGAGCAGTACTTC.

This rearrangement joins TRBV28 to TRBJ2-1; TRBD2 might be the D (5 bases). This CDR3 contains 16 residues. The germline gives CDR1 MDHEN, CDR2 SYDVKM. Between the trimmed V and J ends, which lost 8 bases and 2 bases, there was a span of 19 bases. CDR3 DNA: TGTGCCAGCTCGCGTCGTGTGAGCGGCGCCTACAATGAGCAGTTCTTC. Translating it yields CASSRRVSGAYNEQFF.

The chain is built from TRBV20-1 and TRBJ1-5; D is possibly TRBD1 (6 bases). Trimming took 0 bases from V and 0 from J, leaving 9 bases between them. The CDR3 is made up of 15 amino acids. The germline V gene has CDR1 DFQATT and CDR2 SNEGSKA (reference sequence). CDR3 nucleotide sequence: TGCAGTGCTAGAGAGACAGGCGATAGCAATCAGCCCCAGCATTTT. This gives the protein CSARETGDSNQPQHF.